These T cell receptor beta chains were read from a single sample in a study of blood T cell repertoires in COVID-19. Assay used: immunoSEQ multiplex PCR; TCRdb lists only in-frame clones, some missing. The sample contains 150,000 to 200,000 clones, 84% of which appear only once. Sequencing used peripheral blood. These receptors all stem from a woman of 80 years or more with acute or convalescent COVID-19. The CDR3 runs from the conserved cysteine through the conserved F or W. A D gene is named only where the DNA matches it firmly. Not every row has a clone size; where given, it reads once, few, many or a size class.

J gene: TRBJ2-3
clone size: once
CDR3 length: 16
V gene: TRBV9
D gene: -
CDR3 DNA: TGTGCCAGCAGCGCCCGAAGCGTATTACGCACAGATACGCAGTATTTT
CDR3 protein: CASSARSVLRTDTQYF

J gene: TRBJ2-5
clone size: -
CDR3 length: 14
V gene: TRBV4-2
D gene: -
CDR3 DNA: TGTGCCAGCAGCCAAGAAAGGGGTACAGAGACCCAGTACTTC
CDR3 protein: CASSQERGTETQYF

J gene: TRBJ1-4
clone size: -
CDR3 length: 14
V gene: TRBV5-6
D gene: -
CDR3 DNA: TGTGCCAGCAGCTTTCGACAGGTTCGTGAAAAACTGTTTTTT
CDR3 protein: CASSFRQVREKLFF

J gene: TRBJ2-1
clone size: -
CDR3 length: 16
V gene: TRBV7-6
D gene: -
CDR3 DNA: TGTGCCAGCAGCTTGTTGACAGGCCAATCGAAGGATGAGCAGTTCTTC
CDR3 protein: CASSLLTGQSKDEQFF

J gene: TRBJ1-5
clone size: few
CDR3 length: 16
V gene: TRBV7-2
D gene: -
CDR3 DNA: TGTGCCAGCAGCTCTGATTGGGGGGGTAGCAATCAGCCCCAGCATTTT
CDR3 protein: CASSSDWGGSNQPQHF

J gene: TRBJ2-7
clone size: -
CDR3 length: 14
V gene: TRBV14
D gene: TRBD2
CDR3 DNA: TGTGCCAGCAGCCAAGCGGGACTAGCGGGCGCGCCTTACTTC
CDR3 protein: CASSQAGLAGAPYF

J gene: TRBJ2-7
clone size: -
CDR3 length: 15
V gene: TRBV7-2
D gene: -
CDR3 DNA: TGTGCCAGCAGCGCGGGACAGACAAAATCCTACGAGCAGTACTTC
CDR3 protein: CASSAGQTKSYEQYF

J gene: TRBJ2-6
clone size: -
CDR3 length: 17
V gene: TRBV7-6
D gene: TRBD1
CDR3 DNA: TGTGCCAGCAGCTTAGAACAGGGGAGCTCTGGGGCCAACGTCCTGACTTTC
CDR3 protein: CASSLEQGSSGANVLTF

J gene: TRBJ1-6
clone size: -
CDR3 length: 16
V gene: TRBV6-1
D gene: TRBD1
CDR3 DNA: TGTGCCAGCAGTGCCCCTTCGGGACAGACGAATTCACCCCTCCACTTT
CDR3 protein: CASSAPSGQTNSPLHF

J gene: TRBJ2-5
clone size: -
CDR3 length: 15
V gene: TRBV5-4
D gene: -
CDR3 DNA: TGTGCCAGCAGCGGGGGCGGGCACCTCCAAGAGACCCAGTACTTC
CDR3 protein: CASSGGGHLQETQYF

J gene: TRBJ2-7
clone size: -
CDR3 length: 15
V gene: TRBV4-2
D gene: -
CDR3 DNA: TGTGCCAGCAGCCAAGTCCGGGGGAGCTCCTACGAGCAGTACTTC
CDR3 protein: CASSQVRGSSYEQYF

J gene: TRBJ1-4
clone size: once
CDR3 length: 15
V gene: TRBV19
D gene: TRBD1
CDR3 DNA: TGTGCCAGTAGTGCAAGGACAGGGATGAATGAAAAACTGTTTTTT
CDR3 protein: CASSARTGMNEKLFF

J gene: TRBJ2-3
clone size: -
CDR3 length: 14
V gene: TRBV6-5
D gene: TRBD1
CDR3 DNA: TGTGCCAGCAGTCGACAGGGCTCAACAGATACGCAGTATTTT
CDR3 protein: CASSRQGSTDTQYF

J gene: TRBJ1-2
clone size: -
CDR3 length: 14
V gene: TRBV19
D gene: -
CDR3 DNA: TGTGCCAGTAGTTCAGGGCGGTCAGGGTATGGCTACACCTTC
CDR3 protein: CASSSGRSGYGYTF

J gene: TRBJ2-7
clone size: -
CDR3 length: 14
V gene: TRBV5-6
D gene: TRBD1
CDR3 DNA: TGTGCCAGCAGCAGGGGACAGGGGGCCTACGAGCAGTACTTC
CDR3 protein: CASSRGQGAYEQYF

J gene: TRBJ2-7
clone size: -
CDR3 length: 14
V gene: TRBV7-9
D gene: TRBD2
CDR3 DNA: TGTGCCAGCAGCCAGGGACTAGCGGGGGACGAGCAGTACTTC
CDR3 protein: CASSQGLAGDEQYF

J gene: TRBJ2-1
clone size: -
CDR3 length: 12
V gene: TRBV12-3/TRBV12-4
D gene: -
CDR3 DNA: TGTGCCAGCAGTCCAGGACACGTATCCCAGTTCTTC
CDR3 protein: CASSPGHVSQFF

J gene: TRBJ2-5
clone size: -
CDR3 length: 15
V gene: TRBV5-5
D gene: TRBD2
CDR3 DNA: TGTGCCAGCAGCTTGGTCGCGGGGGGGCGTGAGACCCAGTACTTC
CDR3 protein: CASSLVAGGRETQYF

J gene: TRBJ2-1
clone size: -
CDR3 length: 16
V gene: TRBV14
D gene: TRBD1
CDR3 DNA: TGTGCCAGCAGCCAAAATTTGGGACAGGGGAACAATGAGCAGTTCTTC
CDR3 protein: CASSQNLGQGNNEQFF

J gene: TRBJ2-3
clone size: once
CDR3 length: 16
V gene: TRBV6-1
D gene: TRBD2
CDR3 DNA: TGTGCCAGCAGTGCGACTAGCGGGGGGTTGACAGATACGCAGTATTTT
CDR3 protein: CASSATSGGLTDTQYF

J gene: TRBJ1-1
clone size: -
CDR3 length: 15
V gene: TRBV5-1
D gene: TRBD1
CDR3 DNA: TGCGCCAGCAGCTACCTGACAGGGGGCCACACTGAAGCTTTCTTT
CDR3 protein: CASSYLTGGHTEAFF

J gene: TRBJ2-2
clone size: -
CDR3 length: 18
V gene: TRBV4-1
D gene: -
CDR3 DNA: TGCGCCAGCAGCCAACGGGTACAGGGCTTAAGGGTGTCCGGGGAGCTGTTTTTT
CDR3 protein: CASSQRVQGLRVSGELFF

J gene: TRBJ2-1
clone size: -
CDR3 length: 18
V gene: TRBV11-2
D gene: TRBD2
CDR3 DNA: TGTGCCAGCAGCTTAGCGGGGGGTGGGACTTCTACCTACAATGAGCAGTTCTTC
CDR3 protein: CASSLAGGGTSTYNEQFF

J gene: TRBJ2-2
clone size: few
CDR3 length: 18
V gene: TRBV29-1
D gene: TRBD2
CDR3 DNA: TGCAGCGTTGATGTGGCTAGCGGGGGGGCGGCAGGGGCCGGGGAGCTGTTTTTT
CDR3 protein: CSVDVASGGAAGAGELFF

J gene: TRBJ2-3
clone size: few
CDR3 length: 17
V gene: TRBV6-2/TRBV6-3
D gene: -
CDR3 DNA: TGTGCCAGCAGTTACCCTGACATTATCGCTAGCACAGATACGCAGTATTTT
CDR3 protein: CASSYPDIIASTDTQYF

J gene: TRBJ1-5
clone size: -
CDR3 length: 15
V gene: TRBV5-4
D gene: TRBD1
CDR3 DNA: TGTGCCAGCAGCTTTGGACAGGGGAGCAATCAGCCCCAGCATTTT
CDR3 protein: CASSFGQGSNQPQHF

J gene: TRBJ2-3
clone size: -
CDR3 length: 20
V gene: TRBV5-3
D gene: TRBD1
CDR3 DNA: TGTGCCAGAAGCTTGGCCAGGGGACAGGCTCTCGGATCGTACACAGATACGCAGTATTTT
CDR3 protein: CARSLARGQALGSYTDTQYF

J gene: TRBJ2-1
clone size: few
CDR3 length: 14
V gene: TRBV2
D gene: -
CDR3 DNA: TGTGCCAGCAGTGAAGCAAACAGTTTAACTGAGCAGTTCTTC
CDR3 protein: CASSEANSLTEQFF

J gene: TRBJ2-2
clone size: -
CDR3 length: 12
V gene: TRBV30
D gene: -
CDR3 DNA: TGTGCCTGGATGAAAACCAACAGGGAGCTGTTTTTT
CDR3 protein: CAWMKTNRELFF

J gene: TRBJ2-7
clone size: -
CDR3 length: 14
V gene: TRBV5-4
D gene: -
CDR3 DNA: TGTGCCAGCAGCGGGGGCAGGGATAACTACGAGCAGTACTTC
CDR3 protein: CASSGGRDNYEQYF

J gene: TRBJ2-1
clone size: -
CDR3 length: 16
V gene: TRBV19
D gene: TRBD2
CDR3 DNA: TGTGCCAGTAGTCCCGCCGGGACTAGAGCATACAATGAGCAGTTCTTC
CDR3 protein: CASSPAGTRAYNEQFF

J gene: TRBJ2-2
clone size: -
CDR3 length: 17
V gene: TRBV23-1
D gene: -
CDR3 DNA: TGCGCCAGCAGTCAATCCCTAAGCGGGCCGAACACCGGGGAGCTGTTTTTT
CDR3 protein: CASSQSLSGPNTGELFF

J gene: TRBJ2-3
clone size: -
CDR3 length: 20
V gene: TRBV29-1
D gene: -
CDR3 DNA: TGCAGCGTCGATGAACTCGACTATTCGGTAAACAGGGTACCGACAGATACGCAGTATTTT
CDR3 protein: CSVDELDYSVNRVPTDTQYF

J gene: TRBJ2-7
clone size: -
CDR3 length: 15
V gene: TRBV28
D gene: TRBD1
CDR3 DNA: TGTGCCAGCAGCCCCCCCGGGACAGTTGCCTACGAGCAGTACTTC
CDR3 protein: CASSPPGTVAYEQYF

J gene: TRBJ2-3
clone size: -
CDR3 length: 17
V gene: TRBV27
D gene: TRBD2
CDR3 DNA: TGTGCCAGCAGCCCCCTGCCGACTAGCGGGAGTGAAAATACGCAGTATTTT
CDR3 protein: CASSPLPTSGSENTQYF

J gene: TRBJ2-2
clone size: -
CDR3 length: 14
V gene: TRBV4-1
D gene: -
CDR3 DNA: TGCGCCAGCAGCCGGACCTTAGGGGCCGGGGAGCTGTTTTTT
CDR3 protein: CASSRTLGAGELFF

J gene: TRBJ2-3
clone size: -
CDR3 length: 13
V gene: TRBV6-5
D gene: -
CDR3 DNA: TGTGCCAGCAGAGAGCAAGGCACAGATACGCAGTATTTT
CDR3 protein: CASREQGTDTQYF

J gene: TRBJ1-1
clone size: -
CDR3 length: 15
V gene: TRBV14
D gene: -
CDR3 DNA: TGTGCCAGCAGCTCGCAGGGATTCAGGGCCACTGAAGCTTTCTTT
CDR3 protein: CASSSQGFRATEAFF

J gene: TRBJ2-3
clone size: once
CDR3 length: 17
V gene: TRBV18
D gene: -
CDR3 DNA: TGTGCCAGCTCCCCGACTAGACTCCTGAGGGGCACAGATACGCAGTATTTT
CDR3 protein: CASSPTRLLRGTDTQYF

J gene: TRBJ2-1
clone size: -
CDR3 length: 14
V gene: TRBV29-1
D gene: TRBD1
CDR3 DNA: TGCAGCGTCCGGGCTTCAGGGGGCCTCGATGAGCAGTTCTTC
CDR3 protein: CSVRASGGLDEQFF

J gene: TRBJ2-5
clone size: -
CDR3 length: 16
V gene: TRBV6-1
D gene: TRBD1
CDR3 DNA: TGTGCCAGCAGTGAAGGACGATCCGGGACAGGGTCTACCCAGTACTTC
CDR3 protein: CASSEGRSGTGSTQYF

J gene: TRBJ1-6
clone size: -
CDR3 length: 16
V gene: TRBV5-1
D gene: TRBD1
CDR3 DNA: TGCGCCAGCAGCTTGGACAGGGGGATCGGAAATTCACCCCTCCACTTT
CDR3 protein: CASSLDRGIGNSPLHF

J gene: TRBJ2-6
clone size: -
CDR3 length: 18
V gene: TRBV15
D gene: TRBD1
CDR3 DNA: TGTGCCACCAGCAGAAAACAGGGGGCGATATCTGGGGCCAACGTCCTGACTTTC
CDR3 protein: CATSRKQGAISGANVLTF

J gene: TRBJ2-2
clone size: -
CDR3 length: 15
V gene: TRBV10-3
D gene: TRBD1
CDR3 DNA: TGTGCCATCAACAGGGGGAACGCGAACACCGGGGAGCTGTTTTTT
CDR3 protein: CAINRGNANTGELFF

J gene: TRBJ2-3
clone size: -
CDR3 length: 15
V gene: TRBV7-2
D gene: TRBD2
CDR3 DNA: TGTGCCAGCAGCGTCAAGCGGGGGGGCACAGATACGCAGTATTTT
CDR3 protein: CASSVKRGGTDTQYF

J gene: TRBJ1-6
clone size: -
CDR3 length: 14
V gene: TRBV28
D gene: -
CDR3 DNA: TGTGCCAGCAGTTTACCCTCCCGGAGGTCACCCCTCCACTTT
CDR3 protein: CASSLPSRRSPLHF

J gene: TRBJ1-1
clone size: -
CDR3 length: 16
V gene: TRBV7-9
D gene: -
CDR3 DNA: TGTGCCAGCAGCTTATCAGGGACACGGCTGTACACTGAAGCTTTCTTT
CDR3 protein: CASSLSGTRLYTEAFF

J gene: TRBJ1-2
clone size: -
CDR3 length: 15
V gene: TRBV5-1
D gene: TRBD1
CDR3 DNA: TGCGCCAGCAGCTTGGACGGGACAGGGGTTAGTGGCTACACCTTC
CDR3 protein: CASSLDGTGVSGYTF

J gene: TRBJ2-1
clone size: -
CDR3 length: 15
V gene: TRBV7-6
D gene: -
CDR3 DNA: TGTGCCAGCAGCCTCGACTATTCCCTTTACAATGAGCAGTTCTTC
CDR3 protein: CASSLDYSLYNEQFF

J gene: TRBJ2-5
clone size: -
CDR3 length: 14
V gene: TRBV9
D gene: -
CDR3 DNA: TGTGCCAGCAGTCAGGGGGGCCCCCACGAGACCCAGTACTTC
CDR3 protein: CASSQGGPHETQYF

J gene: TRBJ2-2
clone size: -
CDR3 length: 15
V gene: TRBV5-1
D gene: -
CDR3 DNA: TGCGCCAGCAGCGGAATTCTAGCAGATACCGGGGAGCTGTTTTTT
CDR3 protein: CASSGILADTGELFF

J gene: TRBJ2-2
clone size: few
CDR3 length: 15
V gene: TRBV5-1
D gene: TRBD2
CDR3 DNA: TGCGCCAGCAGCTTGGTCGCGGGAGTGACCGGGGAGCTGTTTTTT
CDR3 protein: CASSLVAGVTGELFF